The present entry profiles one TCR beta chain with its context. No antigen is known for it. This sample was included in a study of cytomegalovirus exposure and HLA in healthy donors. Primers for the PCR totalled 60 Vbeta and 13 Jbeta. Data came from immunoSEQ multiplex PCR; TCRdb stores just in-frame clones and leaves some out. The sample spans around 53,000 clones; the ten largest clones claim 12%. All donors participated as healthy donors of bone marrow. V dropped 2 bases and J dropped 6 bases, with 13 bases sitting between them. The CDR3 covers 15 residues. CDR1 is MNHEY, CDR2 SMNVEV, per germline (reference sequence). General observations from the study: Likely technical artifact: a cluster of highly shared sequence variants. Despite most TCR sequences being rare, some public TCRs occurred in many donors.

Specimen: PBMCs. The receptor's source is a man aged 18-30 years in good health and CMV-seropositive. V and J are TRBV27 and TRBJ2-2; a possible D gene is TRBD2 (7 bases). CDR3 loop: CASSLGGGSAGELFF. CDR3 sequence (DNA): TGTGCCAGCAGTTTAGGGGGGGGCTCGGCCGGGGAGCTGTTTTTT.